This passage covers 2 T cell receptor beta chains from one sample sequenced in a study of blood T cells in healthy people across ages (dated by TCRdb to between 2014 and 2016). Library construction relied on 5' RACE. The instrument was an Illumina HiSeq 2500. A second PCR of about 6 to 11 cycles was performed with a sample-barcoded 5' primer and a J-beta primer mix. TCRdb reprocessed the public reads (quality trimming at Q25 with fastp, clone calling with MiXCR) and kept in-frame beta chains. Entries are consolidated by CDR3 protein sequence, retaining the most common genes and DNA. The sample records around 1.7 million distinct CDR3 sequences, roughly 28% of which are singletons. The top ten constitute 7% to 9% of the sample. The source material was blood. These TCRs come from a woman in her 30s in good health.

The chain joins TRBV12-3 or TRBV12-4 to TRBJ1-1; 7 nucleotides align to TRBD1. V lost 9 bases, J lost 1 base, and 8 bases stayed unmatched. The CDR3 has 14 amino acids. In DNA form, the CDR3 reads TGTGCCAGTACCCTCGGGACAGCGAACACTGAAGCTTTCTTT. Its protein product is CASTLGTANTEAFF.

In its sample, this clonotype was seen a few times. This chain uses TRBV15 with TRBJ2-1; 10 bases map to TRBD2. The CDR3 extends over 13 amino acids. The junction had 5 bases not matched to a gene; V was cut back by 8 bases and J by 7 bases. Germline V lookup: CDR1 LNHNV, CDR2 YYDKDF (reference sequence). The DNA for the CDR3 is TGTGCCACCGCGCAGCGGGAGGGGAATGAGCAGTTCTTC. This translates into CATAQREGNEQFF.